The next 19 T cell receptor beta chains were all read from a single sample in a study of regulatory T cells in long-lasting Graves disease. Described time point: newly diagnosed GD, antithyroid drugs for less than 3 months. PBMC-extracted RNA yielded the TCR library. Arm-PCR of CDR3 regions and iRepertoire HTBI primers were the basis on which TCR beta libraries were built. One entry per CDR3 protein, called by TCRdb with MiXCR from the multiplex PCR reads. Of 560,000 or so distinct CDR3 sequences listed, 15% to 20% are singletons. These data were likewise used in another study, on T cells in Graves' hyperthyroidism and ophthalmopathy.

The specimen comprised peripheral blood mononuclear cells (PBMCs), sampled at new diagnosis, from a patient treated with antithyroid drugs. These receptors came from a young man with Graves disease.

This clonotype was recorded a few times. CDR3 DNA: TGTGCCAGCAGTCAAGCCGTGGGACAGGGCCTCAATCAGCCCCAGCATTTT. It encodes CASSQAVGQGLNQPQHF. The genes are TRBV27 and TRBJ1-5; 9 bases are shared with TRBD1. CDR3 size: 17 residues. Germline CDR1 and CDR2: MNHEY and SMNVEV (reference sequence). The trim removed 5 bases at V and 3 bases at J, leaving 11 bases unmatched.

As for this clonotype: This may come from a read error, since a much larger clone is one base off. The J gene is TRBJ1-2, the V gene TRBV28, with 10 positions matching TRBD1. V shed 6 bases, J shed 6 bases, and the junction held 19 bases outside the gene matches. The germline CDR1 and CDR2 sequences are MDHEN and SYDVKM. The CDR3 spans 18 residues. The CDR3 bases are TGTGCCAGCAGACTATCTGGGACAGGGGAAGGGTTTGCTAATGGCTACACCTTC. This codes for CASRLSGTGEGFANGYTF.

There are a few counts of this clonotype. The chain carries TRBV24-1 and TRBJ1-5; 9 nucleotides match TRBD1. V shed 2 bases and J 3 bases; nucleotides not matched to a gene: 4. The CDR3 covers 16 residues. Germline CDR1 and CDR2: KGHDR and SFDVKD. This CDR3 reads CATSDSGTGTNQPQHF. DNA of the CDR3: TGTGCCACCAGTGATTCCGGGACAGGGACCAATCAGCCCCAGCATTTT.

This chain uses TRBV7-2 with TRBJ1-1, with 9 bases matching TRBD1. The germline CDR1 and CDR2 sequences are SGHTA and FQGNSA. This CDR3 comprises 16 residues. With 5 bases clipped from V and 9 bases from J, the junction kept 16 bases outside the gene matches. This chain's CDR3 is CASSLQPDRGVGKAFF. The DNA for the CDR3 is TGTGCCAGCAGCCTACAACCGGACAGGGGTGTGGGTAAAGCTTTCTTT.

This clonotype was counted many times. The rearrangement joins TRBV2 to TRBJ1-6; D call uncertain. Between the trimmed V and J ends, which lost 8 bases and 7 bases, there was a span of 15 bases. Germline V gives CDR1 SNHLY, CDR2 FYNNEI. The length of the CDR3 is 14 residues. CDR3 bases: TGTGCCAGCGGTATGGACGGTGCAAATTCACCCCTCCACTTT. It yields the protein CASGMDGANSPLHF.

This clonotype was seen repeatedly, ten times or more. The chain recombines TRBV27 with TRBJ1-5; maybe TRBD1 (6 bases). The germline V and J ends were trimmed by 7 bases and 9 bases, with 16 bases remaining between them. Germline V gene sequence: CDR1 MNHEY, CDR2 SMNVEV (reference sequence). The CDR3 contains 13 residues. As DNA, the CDR3 is TGTGCCAGCACTTGGGGGGCTGGTGGGCCCCAGCATTTT. Its translation: CASTWGAGGPQHF.

This chain uses TRBV4-1 with TRBJ2-3; 12 nucleotides align to TRBD1. V shed 0 bases and J 9 bases; nucleotides not matched to a gene: 4. The germline V gene has CDR1 MGHRA and CDR2 YSYEKL. This CDR3 contains 15 residues. Here the CDR3 DNA reads TGCGCCAGCAGCCAAGACGGGACAGGGGGCTTCACGCAGTATTTT. The encoded protein is CASSQDGTGGFTQYF.

Comment on this clonotype: A far larger clone lies a single base away; this is likely a read error. The CDR3 ends on some other residue instead of the conserved phenylalanine or tryptophan, so this is likely a read error. The rearrangement links TRBV6-9 to TRBJ2-7; no clear D. Deletions cut 5 bases from V and 0 bases from J, with 17 bases between. The CDR3 totals 16 residues. Germline values: CDR1 MNHGY, CDR2 SVAAGI. The CDR3 nucleotides are TGTGCCAGCAGTGGTCGCCAAGGCACCCTCTCCTACGAGCAGTACCTC. Amino acids: CASSGRQGTLSYEQYL.

This clonotype was seen repeatedly, ten times or more. The CDR3 DNA is TGTGCCAGCATAGACGGACTAGGGCTCAATGAGCAGTTCTTC. Its translation: CASIDGLGLNEQFF. This chain connects TRBV2 to TRBJ2-1; 7 bases are a match to TRBD2. The CDR3 length is 14 residues. Germline CDR1 SNHLY, CDR2 FYNNEI. The J segment lost 6 bases and the V segment lost 7 bases, leaving 9 bases of the junction unmatched.

On this clonotype: Mismatch with germline at one junction end may stem from a read error. The gene calls are TRBV4-1 and TRBJ2-1, with D hard to call. This CDR3 contains 16 residues. The V gene's germline CDR1 is MGHRA and CDR2 YSYEKL. Here the CDR3 reads CASSQEQGAPYNEQFF. The CDR3 region has the DNA TGTGCCAGCAGCCAAGAACAAGGAGCCCCCTACAATGAGCAGTTCTTC.

This rearrangement joins TRBV30 to TRBJ1-2; perhaps TRBD1 as D (6 bases). This CDR3 is 14 amino acids long. The germline V and J ends were trimmed by 0 bases and 8 bases, with 16 bases remaining between them. Germline V gives CDR1 GTSNPN, CDR2 SVGIG (reference sequence). The CDR3 coding sequence is TGTGCCTGGAGTGTAATTCAGACAGGAGGAGGCTACACCTTC. Residues: CAWSVIQTGGGYTF. The full variable domain, with the rest looked up from reference TRBV30 and TRBJ1-2, is SQTIHQWPATLVQPVGSPLSLECTVEGTSNPNLYWYRQAAGRGLQLLFYSVGIGQISSEVPQNLSASRPQDRQFILSSKKLLLSDSGFYLCAWSVIQTGGGYTFGSGTRLTVV.

V usage is TRBV25-1 and J usage is TRBJ1-1, with D maybe TRBD1 (5 bases). The V end was cut by 3 bases, the J end by 0 bases, with 8 bases between. The CDR3 spans 14 residues. Germline V gene lookup returns CDR1 MGHDK and CDR2 SYGVNS. The CDR3 DNA follows: TGTGCCAGCAGTGAGGGGGTCATGAACACTGAAGCTTTCTTT. Protein sequence: CASSEGVMNTEAFF.

Concerning this clonotype: Since a much larger clone is just one base distant, this may be a read error. The J gene is TRBJ2-2, the V gene TRBV12-3 or TRBV12-4; D perhaps matches TRBD2 (6 bases). The CDR3 contains 18 residues. CDR3 sequence reads: CASSLGPLSEGGTEELFF. The CDR3 bases are TGTGCCAGCAGTTTAGGGCCCCTCAGCGAGGGAGGCACCGAGGAGCTGTTTTTT.

This clonotype appeared many times. The chain carries TRBV7-2 and TRBJ1-5; 8 positions match TRBD1. The CDR3 is 14 residues long. The germline gives CDR1 SGHTA, CDR2 FQGNSA. The J segment lost 7 bases and the V segment lost 6 bases, leaving 8 bases of the junction unmatched. The CDR3 reads CASSLDRGGQPQHF. The DNA of the CDR3 is TGTGCCAGCAGTCTAGACAGGGGAGGACAGCCCCAGCATTTT.

There are a few counts of this clonotype. CDR3 residues: CSAHVTSRSSYNEQFF. CDR3 in DNA: TGCAGTGCCCATGTCACTAGCCGGAGCTCCTACAATGAGCAGTTCTTC. The J gene is TRBJ2-1, the V gene TRBV20-1; weak D call: TRBD2 (6 bases). CDR3 length: 16 residues. Germline values: CDR1 DFQATT, CDR2 SNEGSKA (reference sequence). Trimming removed 6 bases from V and 0 bases from J, with 18 bases in between.

This clonotype showed up many times. The chain employs TRBV5-1 and TRBJ2-1, with D maybe TRBD1 (5 bases). V lost 2 bases and J lost 9, with 12 bases in between. Germline CDR1 SGHRS, CDR2 YFSETQ. This CDR3 region has 13 residues. CDR3 coding DNA: TGCGCCAGCAGCTTAATTCAGGGCCTTGAGCAGTTCTTC. It is translated as CASSLIQGLEQFF.

This clonotype was counted many times. The CDR3: CASSRTGDSNQPQHF. The CDR3 DNA is TGTGCCAGCAGTAGGACAGGAGATAGCAATCAGCCCCAGCATTTT. This chain links TRBV18 with TRBJ1-5; 7 bases agree with TRBD1. The CDR3 spans 15 residues. From germline, CDR1 is KGHSH and CDR2 LQKENI. J was trimmed by 0 bases and V by 8 bases; bases with no gene match: 7.

As concerns this clonotype: Just one base apart from a much larger clone, this may be a read error. Here the CDR3 omits its conserved ending phenylalanine or tryptophan, so a read error is the likely source. This sequence joins TRBV3-1 and TRBJ1-3, with 7 bases matching TRBD1. Trimming at V came to 4 bases and at J to 4 bases, leaving 13 bases not matched to a gene. Germline assignment: CDR1 LGHDT and CDR2 YNNKEL (reference sequence). The CDR3 is made up of 17 amino acids. CDR3 sequence: CASSPLQGSLRGNTIYS. Written as DNA, the CDR3 is TGTGCCAGCAGCCCTCTACAGGGGTCTTTAAGGGGAAACACCATATATTCT.

This clonotype was seen ten or more times. The chain combines TRBV16 with TRBJ1-1; D is uncertain. The germline V and J ends were trimmed by 4 bases and 6 bases, with 12 bases remaining between them. From germline, CDR1 is KGHSY and CDR2 FQNENV. The CDR3 consists of 13 residues. The chain's CDR3 is CASSRTRAAEAFF. CDR3 DNA sequence: TGTGCCAGCAGCCGAACGAGAGCGGCTGAAGCTTTCTTT.